Listed below are T cell receptor beta chains from one sample, sequenced in a study of neurological immune-mediated disorders. TCRdb re-called the 5' RACE reads with MiXCR, one entry per CDR3 protein. The sample records 55,000 to 75,000 distinct CDR3 sequences, around 15% being singletons. The sequenced sample consisted of PBMCs. These receptors were collected from a female donor with HTLV-1-associated myelopathy (HAM/TSP). Both conserved end residues are part of each CDR3.

v_call: TRBV19
cdr3_aa: CASKRQGETDTQYF

v_call: TRBV24-1
cdr3_aa: CATGIVGANVLTF

v_call: TRBV3-1
cdr3_aa: CASSQAGGDEKLFF

v_call: TRBV28
cdr3_aa: CASTLSRGYGYTF

v_call: TRBV27
cdr3_aa: CASGYRGHKPQHF

v_call: TRBV28
cdr3_aa: CASRGTSGGARSGELFF

v_call: TRBV29-1
cdr3_aa: CSVGRDSYNEQFF

v_call: TRBV5-1
cdr3_aa: CASSLSAGTGGDRSYEQYF

v_call: TRBV12-5
cdr3_aa: CASGRQRSGGSYNEQFF

v_call: TRBV20-1
cdr3_aa: CSAREPQGAYEQYF

v_call: TRBV7-9
cdr3_aa: CASSWLSSGANVLTF